This passage covers 26 T cell receptor beta chains from one sample sequenced in a study of graft-versus-host responses after intestinal transplantation. Libraries were prepared by immunoSEQ multiplex PCR; TCRdb keeps only in-frame clonotypes and omits some of them. The table includes about 94,000 clones, 91% detected once. No antigen has been assigned to these receptors. The specimen comprised unstimulated CD8+ T cells sorted from spleen or lymph node cells, sampled before intestinal transplant. The receptors shown here come from a human donor who received an intestinal transplant.

This chain links TRBV5-6 with TRBJ1-2, with D maybe TRBD1 (5 bases). The V end lost 2 bases, the J end lost 5 bases, and 16 bases lay between the germline ends. The CDR3 spans 15 residues. The germline gives CDR1 SGHDT, CDR2 YYEEEE. The CDR3 here is CASSFLDIGIYGYTF. As DNA, the CDR3 is TGTGCCAGCAGCTTTCTGGACATTGGGATATATGGCTACACCTTC.

The chain employs TRBV28 and TRBJ2-3, with 10 bases fitting TRBD1. Germline V lookup: CDR1 MDHEN, CDR2 SYDVKM. V trimming: 3 bases; J trimming: 3 bases; junction bases outside the gene matches: 3. The CDR3 sequence is 15 residues long. CDR3 sequence reads: CASSLVGQGTDTQYF. Written as DNA, the CDR3 is TGTGCCAGCAGTTTGGTGGGACAGGGGACAGATACGCAGTATTTT.

The chain carries TRBV29-1 and TRBJ2-3; 8 nucleotides line up with TRBD1. CDR1 and CDR2 from the germline V gene are SQVTM and ANQGSEA. Losses at the gene ends were 5 bases for V and 4 bases for J; bases not matched to a gene: 2. The CDR3 has 12 residues. CDR3 sequence reads: CSVQGAPDTQYF. CDR3 DNA: TGCAGCGTTCAGGGGGCCCCAGATACGCAGTATTTT.

The gene calls are TRBV19 and TRBJ2-1, with a tentative D call TRBD2 (7 bases). CDR1 and CDR2 (germline): LNHDA, SQIVND (reference sequence). Trimming removed 2 bases at V and 8 bases at J, with 16 bases between. The CDR3 extends over 15 amino acids. As DNA, the CDR3 is TGTGCCAGTAGTATAAAAATTGGGGGGGCGGATGAGCAGTTCTTC. It codes for CASSIKIGGADEQFF.

This chain joins TRBV7-9 and TRBJ2-3; 11 bases agree with TRBD2. Germline V gives CDR1 SEHNR, CDR2 FQNEAQ (reference sequence). There are 16 residues in the CDR3. The ends lost 5 bases at V and 2 bases at J; junction bases unmatched: 6. CDR3 region: CASSPRLAGNTDTQYF. The CDR3 region has the DNA TGTGCCAGCAGCCCCCGACTAGCGGGAAACACAGATACGCAGTATTTT.

V gene TRBV7-8 combines with J gene TRBJ2-3; D ambiguous. This CDR3 spans 13 amino acids. V was clipped by 5 bases and J by 6 bases, with 12 bases between them. The germline CDR1 and CDR2 sequences are SGHVS and FQNEAQ. CDR3 nucleotide sequence: TGTGCCAGCAGCCGTTTGAACGGGGATACGCAGTATTTT. Translation gives CASSRLNGDTQYF.

The chain is built from TRBV28 and TRBJ2-7; D gene unclear. Germline CDR1 and CDR2: MDHEN and SYDVKM. This CDR3 comprises 13 residues. V was pared by 3 bases and J by 3 bases, with 9 bases between. CDR3 in amino acids: CASSFAENYEQYF. CDR3 bases: TGTGCCAGCAGTTTTGCGGAGAACTACGAGCAGTACTTC.

The chain has TRBV6-5 and TRBJ2-5; no clear D gene. The CDR3 contains 13 residues. V was cut by 4 bases and J by 1 base, with 7 bases left in between. Germline V lookup: CDR1 MNHEY, CDR2 SVGAGI. CDR3 sequence reads: CASSLTSQETQYF. The CDR3 region has the DNA TGTGCCAGCAGTTTAACGAGCCAAGAGACCCAGTACTTC.

The V gene is TRBV11-2, the J gene TRBJ1-1; D call uncertain. There are 13 residues in the CDR3. From germline, CDR1 is SGHAT and CDR2 FQNNGV. Trimming took 4 bases from V and 7 from J, leaving 13 bases between them. In DNA form, the CDR3 reads TGTGCCAGCAGCTCCATACTCCGTAATGAAGCTTTCTTT. This translates into CASSSILRNEAFF.

CDR3 sequence: CASRFAAQGHTEAFF. CDR3 DNA: TGTGCCAGCCGGTTCGCCGCGCAGGGTCACACTGAAGCTTTCTTT. The V call is TRBV27, the J call TRBJ1-1; tentatively, D is TRBD1 (5 bases). The V gene's germline CDR1 is MNHEY and CDR2 SMNVEV (reference sequence). The CDR3 contains 15 residues. V lost 8 bases to trimming and J lost 3 bases, with 19 bases between them.

V is TRBV4-1 and J is TRBJ1-5, with D uncertain. V lost 8 bases, J lost 0 bases, and 11 bases lay in between. The germline gives CDR1 MGHRA, CDR2 YSYEKL. The length of the CDR3 is 14 residues. CDR3 residues: CASGGEVSNQPQHF. CDR3 in DNA: TGCGCCAGCGGCGGGGAGGTTAGCAATCAGCCCCAGCATTTT.

DNA of the CDR3: TGTGCCAGCAGCTTAAGTCCTGAGGAACTGTTTTTT. This translates into CASSLSPEELFF. The chain joins TRBV7-8 to TRBJ1-4; D unresolved. The germline V gene has CDR1 SGHVS and CDR2 FQNEAQ. V was trimmed by 2 bases and J by 12 bases, leaving 10 bases between them. The CDR3 consists of 12 residues.

This chain uses TRBV4-1 with TRBJ2-3; D possibly corresponds to TRBD1 (6 bases). Trimming took off 1 base at V and 4 bases at J, with 12 bases between the two ends. CDR1 MGHRA and CDR2 YSYEKL come from the germline V gene. The CDR3 has 15 amino acids. The CDR3 region is CASSQVQGDPDTQYF. CDR3 in DNA: TGCGCCAGCAGCCAAGTACAGGGTGATCCAGATACGCAGTATTTT.

The rearrangement uses TRBV28 and TRBJ2-3; D is unclear. Trimming left V 11 bases short and J 2 bases short, with 2 bases between. This CDR3 spans 9 amino acids. CDR1 is MDHEN, CDR2 SYDVKM, per germline. CDR3 bases: TGTGCCCACACAGATACGCAGTATTTT. Residues: CAHTDTQYF.

The chain combines TRBV9 with TRBJ2-1; tentative D call: TRBD2 (6 bases). CDR1 is SGDLS and CDR2 is YYNGEE in the germline V gene. This CDR3 is built from 13 residues. Trimming left V 3 bases short and J 7 bases short, with 11 bases between. CDR3 nucleotide sequence: TGTGCCAGCAGCGCAGGACTAACGAATGAGCAGTTCTTC. Its translation: CASSAGLTNEQFF.

CDR3 residues: CASKEDPSGANVLTF. The CDR3 nucleotides are TGTGCCAGTAAAGAGGATCCCTCTGGGGCCAACGTCCTGACTTTC. The V gene is TRBV19, the J gene TRBJ2-6; no reliable D call. This CDR3 region has 15 residues. Trimming removed 7 bases from V and 0 bases from J, with 10 bases in between. CDR1 is LNHDA, CDR2 SQIVND, per germline (reference sequence).

The CDR3 is CASSVGSSGSYEQYF. In nucleotides, the CDR3 is TGTGCCAGCAGCGTAGGCTCTAGCGGGAGCTACGAGCAGTACTTC. The J gene is TRBJ2-7, the V gene TRBV9; 10 bases fit TRBD2. The CDR3 is 15 residues long. V was pared by 0 bases and J by 3 bases, with 3 bases of the junction left unmatched. CDR1 is SGDLS and CDR2 is YYNGEE in the germline V gene.

The J gene is TRBJ2-7, the V gene TRBV11-2; tentative D call: TRBD2 (5 bases). From germline, CDR1 is SGHAT and CDR2 FQNNGV. The V end lost 1 base, the J end lost 7 bases, and 8 bases lay between the germline ends. The CDR3 length is 12 residues. CDR3 in amino acids: CASSLAWEEQYF. The CDR3 DNA reads TGTGCCAGCAGCTTAGCTTGGGAGGAGCAGTACTTC.

The chain is built from TRBV6-5 and TRBJ1-4; D gene uncertain. Germline lookup yields CDR1 MNHEY and CDR2 SVGAGI. The V end lost 3 bases, the J end lost 8 bases, and 10 bases lay between the germline ends. This CDR3 spans 13 amino acids. CDR3 region: CASSYSGIEKLFF. The DNA for the CDR3 is TGTGCCAGCAGTTATTCCGGGATCGAAAAACTGTTTTTT.

The V and J genes are TRBV4-3 and TRBJ1-1, with D maybe TRBD1 (6 bases). This CDR3 has 15 amino acids. Germline CDR1 and CDR2: LGHNA and YSLEER. Between the trimmed V and J ends, which lost 1 base and 3 bases, there was a span of 12 bases. As DNA, the CDR3 is TGCGCCAGCAGCCAAGCGGGGGGGCAGGACACTGAAGCTTTCTTT. It codes for CASSQAGGQDTEAFF.

The CDR3 coding sequence is TGCGCCAGCAGCCAAAACCTAGCGGGGGACACAGATACGCAGTATTTT. Translated, it gives CASSQNLAGDTDTQYF. The chain carries TRBV4-3 and TRBJ2-3, with TRBD2 identical over 10 bases. Losses at the gene ends were 2 bases for V and 2 bases for J; bases not matched to a gene: 4. The CDR3 has 16 amino acids. The V gene's germline CDR1 is LGHNA and CDR2 YSLEER.

The rearrangement uses TRBV5-5 and TRBJ2-7, with TRBD2 matching over 12 bases. Losses at the gene ends were 4 bases for V and 2 bases for J; bases not matched to a gene: 4. Germline-derived CDR1 and CDR2 are SGHKS and YYEKEE (reference sequence). The CDR3 totals 15 residues. The CDR3 is CASSRTSGTTYEQYF. In DNA form, the CDR3 reads TGTGCCAGCAGCCGGACTAGCGGGACTACCTACGAGCAGTACTTC.

This clone was counted between two and nine times. This sequence joins TRBV25-1 and TRBJ2-7; D possibly corresponds to TRBD1 (6 bases). From germline, CDR1 is MGHDK and CDR2 SYGVNS. The CDR3 is made up of 12 amino acids. The ends were cut back, 8 bases at V and 3 bases at J, with 11 bases in the middle. The CDR3 nucleotides are TGTGCCAGCGTCGGGACACTCTACGAGCAGTACTTC. This translates into CASVGTLYEQYF.

The chain is built from TRBV7-9 and TRBJ1-2; a weak D match, TRBD1 (5 bases). The CDR3 is made up of 15 amino acids. The ends were cut back, 5 bases at V and 5 bases at J, with 18 bases in the middle. Germline V lookup: CDR1 SEHNR, CDR2 FQNEAQ (reference sequence). The CDR3 protein is CASSRDGGSDYGYTF. CDR3 in DNA: TGTGCCAGCAGCAGGGACGGGGGTTCAGATTATGGCTACACCTTC.

This clone occurred once. At the DNA level, this CDR3 is encoded by other sequences in the same sample as well. The rearrangement joins TRBV5-1 to TRBJ2-7; 7 nucleotides align to TRBD2. Germline trimming cut 4 bases from V and 3 bases from J; bases unmatched to any gene: 7. The germline V gene encodes CDR1 SGHRS and CDR2 YFSETQ. CDR3 length equals 14 residues. The CDR3 reads CASSPGTTVYEQYF. The CDR3 DNA follows: TGCGCCAGCAGCCCCGGGACTACGGTCTACGAGCAGTACTTC.

The chain uses TRBV19 and TRBJ2-1; possible D gene TRBD2, 6 bases. CDR1 and CDR2 (germline): LNHDA, SQIVND (reference sequence). The CDR3 length is 13 residues. V was cut by 6 bases and J by 13 bases, with 19 bases left in between. CDR3 region: CASSPLSGLRQFF. The CDR3 nucleotides are TGTGCCAGTAGCCCTCTCAGCGGGCTCCGACAGTTCTTC.